The 16 T cell receptor beta chains in this list originate from one sample, sequenced in a study of long-term antiretroviral therapy in people with HIV. Run at survey level, the immunoSEQ assay was version v3.0. TCRdb's table, derived via immunoSEQ multiplex PCR, lists solely in-frame clones and lacks some. Of tens of thousands of clones listed, 70% to 85% were seen once; the top ten hold more than 3.5%. Source: unsorted PBMCs, taken 0.5 years after starting antiretroviral therapy. Every receptor here comes from a man aged 18 to 30 with HIV.

The chain combines TRBV11-2 with TRBJ1-1, with unresolved D. V lost 6 bases and J lost 0, with 17 bases in between. The CDR3 length is 16 residues. CDR1 and CDR2 (germline): SGHAT, FQNNGV. CDR3 region: CASSPQATLMNTEAFF. CDR3 sequence (DNA): TGTGCCAGCAGTCCCCAGGCGACCCTCATGAACACTGAAGCTTTCTTT.

This chain connects TRBV30 to TRBJ1-3; the D gene is possibly TRBD1 (5 bases). Trimming took 2 bases from V and 2 from J, leaving 10 bases between them. Germline assignment: CDR1 GTSNPN and CDR2 SVGIG (reference sequence). The CDR3 totals 14 residues. The CDR3 DNA reads as TGTGCCTGGAGTATCAGGGTCCCTGGAAACACCATATATTTT. The encoded protein is CAWSIRVPGNTIYF.

This chain connects TRBV28 to TRBJ1-2, with 8 bases aligning to TRBD1. J gave up 7 bases and V 4 bases, and 11 bases lay outside the gene matches. CDR3 length: 15 amino acids. The germline CDR1 and CDR2 sequences are MDHEN and SYDVKM. This CDR3 is CASSSTGQGKGGYTF. The CDR3 DNA is TGTGCCAGCAGTTCGACCGGACAGGGCAAAGGTGGCTACACCTTC.

This chain's CDR3 is CSVGFSLAGDNTGELFF. The CDR3 DNA sequence: TGCAGCGTTGGGTTTTCTTTGGCGGGAGATAACACCGGGGAGCTGTTTTTT. V usage is TRBV29-1 and J usage is TRBJ2-2; 7 positions agree with TRBD2. The CDR3 is 17 residues long. Germline lookup yields CDR1 SQVTM and CDR2 ANQGSEA. V lost 4 bases and J lost 2; bases outside the gene matches: 13.

This chain connects TRBV6-5 to TRBJ2-1; a possible D gene is TRBD1 (5 bases). V lost 0 bases and J lost 4, with 7 bases in between. CDR3 length: 14 residues. The germline V gene encodes CDR1 MNHEY and CDR2 SVGAGI. CDR3 coding DNA: TGTGCCAGCAGTTACTCGCAGGGATACAATGAGCAGTTCTTC. Its translation is CASSYSQGYNEQFF.

The chain uses TRBV27 and TRBJ2-7, with a possible D match to TRBD2 (5 bases). V was shortened by 3 bases and J by 3 bases, with 21 bases between the two germline ends. Germline CDR1 reads MNHEY; CDR2 reads SMNVEV (reference sequence). This CDR3 region has 17 residues. The CDR3 loop reads CASSFLGSDNLIYEQYF. As DNA, the CDR3 is TGTGCCAGCAGTTTCCTAGGGAGCGATAACCTGATCTACGAGCAGTACTTC.

The chain couples TRBV5-5 to TRBJ2-1, with 8 bases fitting TRBD1. The CDR3 sequence is 15 residues long. CDR1 SGHKS and CDR2 YYEKEE come from the germline V gene (reference sequence). Trimming took 0 bases from V and 4 from J; bases not matched to a gene: 3. The CDR3 DNA reads as TGTGCCAGCAGCTTGGTGGGACAGGCTTACAATGAGCAGTTCTTC. Protein product: CASSLVGQAYNEQFF.

The chain uses TRBV7-9 and TRBJ1-2, with 9 bases fitting TRBD1. The V gene end was trimmed by 4 bases and the J gene end by 7 bases; junction bases not matched to a gene: 13. CDR1 and CDR2 (germline): SEHNR, FQNEAQ (reference sequence). The CDR3 is made up of 16 amino acids. CDR3 sequence reads: CASSSPYGTGSGGYTF. CDR3 coding DNA: TGTGCCAGCAGCTCCCCTTATGGGACAGGGTCTGGTGGCTACACCTTC.

The rearrangement joins TRBV5-1 to TRBJ1-2; D unclear. CDR1 is SGHRS and CDR2 is YFSETQ in the germline V gene. The V gene lost 4 bases and the J gene lost 6 bases, with 22 bases spanning the gap. This CDR3 is built from 16 residues. The CDR3, as DNA: TGCGCCAGCAGCCCCAAGGGTCCGGGAACGGTTGATGGCTACACCTTC. This translates into CASSPKGPGTVDGYTF.

V usage is TRBV27 and J usage is TRBJ1-2; TRBD1 agrees at 7 bases. Germline lookup yields CDR1 MNHEY and CDR2 SMNVEV (reference sequence). V was clipped by 6 bases and J by 4 bases; unmatched bases: 11. The CDR3 is made up of 15 amino acids. CDR3 residues: CASRPLPGQIYGYTF. The CDR3 DNA reads TGTGCCAGCAGGCCTCTTCCGGGACAGATCTATGGCTACACCTTC.

This chain connects TRBV28 to TRBJ2-7; the match to TRBD2 covers 10 bases. V dropped 3 bases and J dropped 2; count of bases not matched to a gene: 4. Germline loops: CDR1 MDHEN, CDR2 SYDVKM. The CDR3 is 15 amino acids. CDR3 nucleotide sequence: TGTGCCAGCAGTTTTGGGACTAGCGCCACCTACGAGCAGTACTTC. This sequence encodes CASSFGTSATYEQYF. Combining the CDR3 with reference TRBV28 and TRBJ2-7 gives the whole variable domain DVKVTQSSRYLVKRTGEKVFLECVQDMDHENMFWYRQDPGLGLRLIYFSYDVKMKEKGDIPEGYSVSREKKERFSLILESASTNQTSMYLCASSFGTSATYEQYFGPGTRLTVT.

This clone was found once. This sequence joins TRBV27 and TRBJ2-1; D unclear. The CDR3 consists of 15 residues. Between the trimmed V and J ends, which lost 5 bases and 2 bases, there was a span of 13 bases. Germline V CDR1 and CDR2: MNHEY, SMNVEV (reference sequence). The CDR3 bases are TGTGCCAGCAGTCCAACTCCCTCGGCCTACAATGAGCAGTTCTTC. The encoded protein is CASSPTPSAYNEQFF.

The rearrangement joins TRBV30 to TRBJ2-7; D is possibly TRBD1 (5 bases). The CDR3 totals 15 residues. The germline gives CDR1 GTSNPN, CDR2 SVGIG (reference sequence). V was pared by 1 base and J by 0 bases, with 13 bases between. CDR3 region: CAWSAQRGFSYEQYF. The CDR3 nucleotides are TGTGCCTGGAGTGCCCAAAGGGGATTCTCCTACGAGCAGTACTTC.

The CDR3 region is CASSVDQGGGYEQYF. The CDR3 nucleotides read TGTGCCAGCAGCGTAGATCAGGGAGGTGGGTACGAGCAGTACTTC. The V call is TRBV9, the J call TRBJ2-7; the D gene is possibly TRBD2 (6 bases). This CDR3 contains 15 residues. The V end lost 0 bases, the J end lost 4 bases, and 14 bases lay between the germline ends. CDR1 SGDLS and CDR2 YYNGEE come from the germline V gene. Filled out from reference TRBV9 and TRBJ2-7, the complete variable domain reads DSGVTQTPKHLITATGQRVTLRCSPRSGDLSVYWYQQSLDQGLQFLIQYYNGEERAKGNILERFSAQQFPDLHSELNLSSLELGDSALYFCASSVDQGGGYEQYFGPGTRLTVT.

The rearrangement joins TRBV9 to TRBJ2-7; D not certain. V gave up 0 bases and J gave up 0 bases, with 10 bases separating them. The CDR3 extends over 15 amino acids. Looked up from germline, CDR1 is SGDLS and CDR2 is YYNGEE. In DNA, the CDR3 is TGTGCCAGCAGCGTAGAGGCCACCAGCTCCTACGAGCAGTACTTC. Protein: CASSVEATSSYEQYF. The full variable domain, its missing parts supplied by reference TRBV9 and TRBJ2-7, is DSGVTQTPKHLITATGQRVTLRCSPRSGDLSVYWYQQSLDQGLQFLIQYYNGEERAKGNILERFSAQQFPDLHSELNLSSLELGDSALYFCASSVEATSSYEQYFGPGTRLTVT.

This chain links TRBV9 with TRBJ2-3; D assignment may be TRBD1 or TRBD2 (5 bases each). This CDR3 contains 14 residues. V was clipped by 6 bases and J by 4 bases, with 15 bases between them. Germline lookup yields CDR1 SGDLS and CDR2 YYNGEE. The CDR3 DNA is TGTGCCAGCAACCGGGACGGTGGGCCAGATACGCAGTATTTT. Protein product: CASNRDGGPDTQYF.